Sequencing of this TCR beta chain was carried out in a study of CD8 T cells in ankylosing spondylitis. Study conclusions and caveats: Prior work had noted some motif variants in reactive arthritis blood and synovial fluid.

Germline trimming cut 3 bases from V and 9 bases from J; bases unmatched to any gene: 5. CDR1 and CDR2 (germline): SGDLS, YYNGEE. The CDR3 length is 15 residues. This clonotype was seen ten or more times. What it binds is unknown. One entry per CDR3 protein, called by TCRdb with MiXCR from the 5' RACE reads. The table records 39,000 or so distinct CDR3 sequences, 2.5% to 3.5% of them present only once. This rearrangement joins TRBV9 to TRBJ2-3, with 15 bases aligning to TRBD2. The sequence derives from a male donor with ankylosing spondylitis or in good health (not recorded which). Material: blood, either unsorted or a sorted T cell fraction (not recorded which). The CDR3 loop is CASSDGLAGGATQYF. The CDR3 DNA reads TGTGCCAGCAGCGACGGACTAGCGGGAGGGGCCACGCAGTATTTT.